The next 27 T cell receptor beta chains were all read from a single sample in a study of blood T cell repertoires in COVID-19. Libraries were prepared by immunoSEQ multiplex PCR; TCRdb keeps only in-frame clonotypes and omits some of them. Of around 270,000 clones listed, roughly 88% are singletons. Sequenced sample: PBMCs or T cells enriched from blood (not recorded which). The receptors here all came from a woman in her thirties or forties who had been exposed to COVID-19.

The sample holds one count of this clone. CDR3 region: CASSRRGGSGNTIYF. CDR3 sequence (DNA): TGTGCCAGCAGTCGAAGAGGGGGTTCTGGAAACACCATATATTTT. V is TRBV6-5 and J is TRBJ1-3, with TRBD1 as a possible D gene (6 bases). The CDR3 length is 15 residues. V lost 5 bases and J 1 base, leaving 12 bases between the germline ends. Per the germline V gene, CDR1 is MNHEY and CDR2 is SVGAGI.

The chain carries TRBV30 and TRBJ1-3; the D is unclear. CDR1 is GTSNPN and CDR2 is SVGIG in the germline V gene (reference sequence). This CDR3 is 14 amino acids long. Trimming shortened V by 5 bases and J by 4 bases, and 15 bases separated the two germline ends. Here the CDR3 DNA reads TGTGCCTGGGCCAACTCTAAAATAGGAAACACCATATATTTT. It is translated as CAWANSKIGNTIYF.

This clone was detected only a few times. The chain combines TRBV28 with TRBJ1-1; D remains ambiguous. The CDR3 spans 17 residues. Germline V gene lookup returns CDR1 MDHEN and CDR2 SYDVKM. Trimming cost V 4 bases and J 1 base, with 19 bases left between them. CDR3 nucleotides: TGTGCCAGCAGTTCGTCGGAGGCAAGCAGAAAGAACACTGAAGCTTTCTTT. It is translated as CASSSSEASRKNTEAFF.

The CDR3 bases are TGTGCCAGCAGCTCACAGAAGAACACTGAAGCTTTCTTT. Protein sequence: CASSSQKNTEAFF. This chain connects TRBV7-3 to TRBJ1-1; no definite D call. This CDR3 spans 13 amino acids. The V gene's germline CDR1 is SGHTA and CDR2 FQGTGA. V lost 4 bases and J lost 1, with 7 bases in between. The full variable domain, rest sourced from reference TRBV7-3 and TRBJ1-1, is GAGVSQTPSNKVTEKGKYVELRCDPISGHTALYWYRQSLGQGPEFLIYFQGTGAADDSGLPNDRFFAVRPEGSVSTLKIQRTERGDSAVYLCASSSQKNTEAFFGQGTRLTVV.

The J gene is TRBJ1-5, the V gene TRBV5-1; 7 nucleotides align to TRBD1. Germline V gene lookup returns CDR1 SGHRS and CDR2 YFSETQ. The CDR3 loop spans 14 amino acids. The trim removed 3 bases at V and 3 bases at J, leaving 3 bases unmatched. The CDR3 protein is CASSSGGVNQPQHF. DNA of the CDR3: TGCGCCAGCAGCTCAGGGGGTGTCAATCAGCCCCAGCATTTT.

This clone occurred once. A junction end diverges from the germline sequence, so it may reflect a read error. This chain links TRBV5-1 with TRBJ2-2; D might be TRBD1 (6 bases). The germline CDR1 and CDR2 sequences are SGHRS and YFSETQ. The CDR3 is 17 residues long. The CDR3 sequence is CASTPLLQTGKAGELFF. The CDR3 nucleotides are TGTGCCAGCACTCCCCTTCTTCAAACAGGGAAGGCCGGGGAGCTGTTTTTT.

V gene TRBV7-2 combines with J gene TRBJ2-1; weak D call: TRBD2 (5 bases). Germline V gene lookup returns CDR1 SGHTA and CDR2 FQGNSA. The CDR3 runs to 13 residues. The V gene lost 4 bases and the J gene lost 4 bases, with 8 bases spanning the gap. The CDR3 DNA sequence: TGTGCCAGCAGCTCACTAGTATACAATGAGCAGTTCTTC. Protein sequence: CASSSLVYNEQFF.

The chain recombines TRBV28 with TRBJ1-2; D not certain. V lost 2 bases, J lost 8 bases, and 15 bases lay in between. The CDR3 is made up of 14 amino acids. Germline CDR1 MDHEN, CDR2 SYDVKM. The CDR3 loop is CASSLMAEAGGYTF. In DNA form, the CDR3 reads TGTGCCAGCAGTTTAATGGCTGAGGCGGGGGGCTACACCTTC.

The chain couples TRBV29-1 to TRBJ2-1; D perhaps matches TRBD2 (6 bases). V lost 7 bases to trimming and J lost 0 bases, with 16 bases between them. Germline CDR1 SQVTM, CDR2 ANQGSEA. CDR3 length: 15 amino acids. The DNA of the CDR3 is TGCAGCGCGGTATATCTAGCGAACTCCTACAATGAGCAGTTCTTC. Encoded protein: CSAVYLANSYNEQFF.

The chain has TRBV11-3 and TRBJ2-7; perhaps TRBD2 as D (6 bases). The V gene's germline CDR1 is SGHNT and CDR2 YENEEA. This CDR3 spans 13 amino acids. V gave up 3 bases and J gave up 2 bases, with 8 bases separating them. The DNA for the CDR3 is TGTGCCAGCAGCTTGGGGGAGGCCTACGAGCAGTACGTC. Translated, it gives CASSLGEAYEQYV.

The chain recombines TRBV4-1 with TRBJ2-5, with a weak D call TRBD2 (5 bases). Germline V lookup: CDR1 MGHRA, CDR2 YSYEKL. V lost 0 bases, J lost 2 bases, and 10 bases lay in between. There are 15 residues in the CDR3. CDR3: CASSQEAVIQETQYF. The DNA of the CDR3 is TGCGCCAGCAGCCAAGAAGCGGTAATTCAAGAGACCCAGTACTTC.

In this sample, this clone turned up once. The chain employs TRBV5-4 and TRBJ2-2; D is unclear. In germline, CDR1 is SGHNT, CDR2 YYREEE (reference sequence). The V end lost 4 bases, the J end lost 6 bases, and 13 bases lay between the germline ends. The CDR3 extends over 14 amino acids. Written as DNA, the CDR3 is TGTGCCAGCAGCCTCCTCAATTCGGCCGGGGAGCTGTTTTTT. Encoded protein: CASSLLNSAGELFF.

The rearrangement joins TRBV19 to TRBJ2-2; D may be TRBD1 (6 bases). Trimming took off 3 bases at V and 6 bases at J, with 8 bases between the two ends. This CDR3 has 13 amino acids. Germline V CDR1 and CDR2: LNHDA, SQIVND (reference sequence). In DNA form, the CDR3 reads TGTGCCAGTAGTATCTACAGGGCCGGGGAGCTGTTTTTT. This codes for CASSIYRAGELFF.

The chain links TRBV27 to TRBJ1-5, with D perhaps TRBD1 (5 bases). Germline V gene sequence: CDR1 MNHEY, CDR2 SMNVEV (reference sequence). Trimming stripped 4 bases from V and 4 bases from J, with 8 bases between. The CDR3 covers 13 residues. CDR3 region: CASSWGVNQPQHF. CDR3 sequence (DNA): TGTGCCAGCAGTTGGGGCGTGAATCAGCCCCAGCATTTT.

The V call is TRBV29-1, the J call TRBJ2-6; TRBD1 matches at 9 bases. Germline CDR1 is SQVTM and CDR2 is ANQGSEA. The CDR3 length is 15 residues. Losses at the gene ends were 6 bases for V and 1 base for J; bases not matched to a gene: 4. CDR3 residues: CSVGTGLSGANVLTF. The DNA of the CDR3 is TGCAGCGTGGGGACAGGGTTATCTGGGGCCAACGTCCTGACTTTC. The full variable domain, rest sourced from reference TRBV29-1 and TRBJ2-6, is SAVISQKPSRDICQRGTSLTIQCQVDSQVTMMFWYRQQPGQSLTLIATANQGSEATYESGFVIDKFPISRPNLTFSTLTVSNMSPEDSSIYLCSVGTGLSGANVLTFGAGSRLTVL.

The V call is TRBV28, the J call TRBJ1-1, with no clear D. Germline CDR1 reads MDHEN; CDR2 reads SYDVKM. V was clipped by 2 bases and J by 6 bases, with 7 bases between them. The CDR3 spans 12 residues. This chain's CDR3 is CASSLTRSEAFF. In DNA, the CDR3 is TGTGCCAGCAGTTTAACTAGATCTGAAGCTTTCTTT.

In this sample, this clone turned up once. The chain uses TRBV7-9 and TRBJ1-1; possible D gene TRBD1, 5 bases. The CDR3 spans 12 residues. Germline values: CDR1 SEHNR, CDR2 FQNEAQ (reference sequence). V was clipped by 1 base and J by 8 bases, with 8 bases between them. DNA for the CDR3: TGTGCCAGCAGCTTAGAAGCAGGGGAAGCTTTCTTT. Translated, it gives CASSLEAGEAFF.

This rearrangement joins TRBV24-1 to TRBJ1-2; 7 nucleotides match TRBD1. The CDR3 has 15 amino acids. Trimming at V came to 3 bases and at J to 4 bases, leaving 7 bases not matched to a gene. Germline CDR1 reads KGHDR; CDR2 reads SFDVKD. The CDR3 sequence is CATSDPLGDSYGYTF. The CDR3 DNA follows: TGTGCCACCAGTGATCCCCTGGGGGACAGCTATGGCTACACCTTC.

This chain uses TRBV29-1 with TRBJ1-3; D not resolved. The CDR3 runs 16 residues. Germline CDR1 reads SQVTM; CDR2 reads ANQGSEA. Trimming removed 2 bases at V and 3 bases at J, with 17 bases between. The CDR3 reads CSVEKFHSQVGNTIYF. As DNA, the CDR3 is TGCAGCGTTGAAAAGTTTCACTCCCAAGTTGGAAACACCATATATTTT.

The CDR3 bases are TGTGCCAGCAGCCCACAGGGCGATCAGCCCCAGCATTTT. It codes for CASSPQGDQPQHF. This chain uses TRBV9 with TRBJ1-5; TRBD1 is a possible D gene (6 bases). This CDR3 contains 13 residues. Trimming stripped 4 bases from V and 5 bases from J, with 10 bases between. Per germline, CDR1 SGDLS and CDR2 YYNGEE. Filled out from reference TRBV9 and TRBJ1-5, the complete variable domain reads DSGVTQTPKHLITATGQRVTLRCSPRSGDLSVYWYQQSLDQGLQFLIQYYNGEERAKGNILERFSAQQFPDLHSELNLSSLELGDSALYFCASSPQGDQPQHFGDGTRLSIL.

This clone was seen only a few times. This chain connects TRBV24-1 to TRBJ2-5; 7 nucleotides line up with TRBD1. Germline CDR1 KGHDR, CDR2 SFDVKD. The J segment lost 2 bases and the V segment lost 2 bases, leaving 4 bases of the junction unmatched. CDR3 length: 15 residues. In DNA, the CDR3 is TGTGCCACCAGTGATTATGGGACAGCACAAGAGACCCAGTACTTC. Protein sequence: CATSDYGTAQETQYF.

The rearrangement uses TRBV10-1 and TRBJ1-5; D not certain. V was trimmed by 2 bases and J by 2 bases, leaving 7 bases between them. From germline, CDR1 is WNHNN and CDR2 SYGVQD (reference sequence). CDR3 length: 14 residues. CDR3 amino acids: CASSEVPGNQPQHF. DNA for the CDR3: TGCGCCAGCAGTGAGGTGCCAGGCAATCAGCCCCAGCATTTT.

V is TRBV28 and J is TRBJ2-3; perhaps TRBD1 as D (5 bases). The CDR3 covers 17 residues. V was cut by 4 bases and J by 3 bases, with 20 bases left in between. Germline CDR1 and CDR2: MDHEN and SYDVKM. The CDR3 nucleotides are TGTGCCAGCAGTTCTAAACATATCAGGGCTCCAACAGATACGCAGTATTTT. This encodes CASSSKHIRAPTDTQYF.

This rearrangement joins TRBV7-2 to TRBJ1-1, with 9 positions matching TRBD1. The germline V gene encodes CDR1 SGHTA and CDR2 FQGNSA. The ends lost 3 bases at V and 4 bases at J; junction bases unmatched: 3. The CDR3 has 14 residues. CDR3 sequence (DNA): TGTGCCAGCAGCTTGACAGGGGGGGGCACTGAAGCTTTCTTT. As protein: CASSLTGGGTEAFF.

This rearrangement joins TRBV4-1 to TRBJ1-1; D uncertain. Germline CDR1 is MGHRA and CDR2 is YSYEKL. The V gene lost 1 base and the J gene lost 3 bases, with 15 bases spanning the gap. This CDR3 spans 16 amino acids. The CDR3 sequence: CASSQVEGRWDTEAFF. The CDR3 nucleotides are TGCGCCAGCAGCCAAGTGGAGGGCAGGTGGGACACTGAAGCTTTCTTT.

The chain combines TRBV7-9 with TRBJ1-1; the D is unclear. V lost 1 base and J 1 base, leaving 4 bases between the germline ends. The CDR3 sequence is 13 residues long. Germline V lookup: CDR1 SEHNR, CDR2 FQNEAQ (reference sequence). The CDR3 sequence is CASSLDQNTEAFF. The CDR3 DNA sequence: TGTGCCAGCAGCTTAGATCAGAACACTGAAGCTTTCTTT.

In its sample, this clone was seen a few times. This chain links TRBV5-1 with TRBJ2-3; TRBD2 agrees at 12 bases. CDR3 size: 17 residues. V was pared by 0 bases and J by 5 bases, with 7 bases of the junction left unmatched. CDR1 is SGHRS, CDR2 YFSETQ, per germline. CDR3 protein: CASSLEPSGGAGDTQYF. CDR3 nucleotide sequence: TGCGCCAGCAGCTTGGAGCCTAGCGGGGGGGCCGGAGATACGCAGTATTTT. Supplemented by reference TRBV5-1 and TRBJ2-3, the full variable domain reads KAGVTQTPRYLIKTRGQQVTLSCSPISGHRSVSWYQQTPGQGLQFLFEYFSETQRNKGNFPGRFSGRQFSNSRSEMNVSTLELGDSALYLCASSLEPSGGAGDTQYFGPGTRLTVL.